These 21 T cell receptor beta chains share one sample of origin, sequenced in a study of beta chain features in type 1 diabetes. cDNA synthesis used the whole RNA isolate, giving expressed TCRB sequences. TCRdb's table, derived via immunoSEQ multiplex PCR, lists solely in-frame clones and lacks some. The sample contains some 150,000 clones, about 9.7% of which appear only once. The specimen sequenced was central memory CD4+ T cells from blood. These receptor sequences come from a middle-aged woman in good health.

This clone has just a few counts. The chain has TRBV7-8 and TRBJ1-2; 9 bases fit TRBD1. The CDR3 runs 16 residues. V was clipped by 5 bases and J by 4 bases; unmatched bases: 11. Germline CDR1 SGHVS, CDR2 FQNEAQ. The chain's CDR3 is CASSKFADRGAYGYTF. The CDR3 region has the DNA TGTGCCAGCAGCAAGTTCGCCGACAGGGGGGCCTATGGCTACACCTTC.

The CDR3 coding sequence is TGTGCCAGCAGCTTAGAAGGGGCCCGAGGCTACACCTTC. This translates into CASSLEGARGYTF. The chain employs TRBV5-6 and TRBJ1-2; D possibly corresponds to TRBD1 (5 bases). This CDR3 spans 13 amino acids. Germline assignment: CDR1 SGHDT and CDR2 YYEEEE. Deletions cut 2 bases from V and 8 bases from J, with 13 bases between.

The chain is built from TRBV18 and TRBJ1-6; 9 bases fit TRBD1. Trimming took 3 bases from V and 10 from J; bases not matched to a gene: 7. Germline V gives CDR1 KGHSH, CDR2 LQKENI. The CDR3 runs to 15 residues. CDR3 in amino acids: CASSPPGQGGSPLHF. The CDR3 nucleotides are TGTGCCAGCTCACCTCCGGGACAGGGTGGGTCACCCCTCCACTTT. Drawing the rest from reference TRBV18 and TRBJ1-6, the complete variable domain is NAGVMQNPRHLVRRRGQEARLRCSPMKGHSHVYWYRQLPEEGLKFMVYLQKENIIDESGMPKERFSAEFPKEGPSILRIQQVVRGDSAAYFCASSPPGQGGSPLHFGNGTRLTVT.

The gene calls are TRBV19 and TRBJ1-2; D not certain. This CDR3 is built from 14 residues. V lost 3 bases, J lost 5 bases, and 13 bases lay in between. Germline CDR1 is LNHDA and CDR2 is SQIVND (reference sequence). The CDR3 DNA sequence: TGTGCCAGTAGTATGGGTGAAGGACTGTATGGCTACACCTTC. It encodes CASSMGEGLYGYTF.

The sample holds a few counts of this clone. The V gene is TRBV7-2, the J gene TRBJ2-7; a possible D gene is TRBD2 (6 bases). The germline V gene has CDR1 SGHTA and CDR2 FQGNSA. The CDR3 is 15 amino acids. The V end lost 5 bases, the J end lost 0 bases, and 14 bases lay between the germline ends. The CDR3 sequence: CASSPSSVSSYEQYF. The CDR3 nucleotides are TGTGCCAGCAGCCCATCTAGCGTTAGCTCCTACGAGCAGTACTTC.

This clone appeared a few times. V is TRBV6-1 and J is TRBJ1-3, with D hard to call. V was clipped by 7 bases and J by 4 bases, with 17 bases between them. Germline loops: CDR1 MNHNS, CDR2 SASEGT. CDR3 size: 15 residues. This CDR3 reads CASTPSMGVGNTIYF. The CDR3 coding sequence is TGTGCCAGCACCCCTAGTATGGGAGTCGGAAACACCATATATTTT.

The rearrangement joins TRBV11-2 to TRBJ1-2; 8 positions agree with TRBD1. Germline CDR1 SGHAT, CDR2 FQNNGV. The CDR3 runs to 15 residues. The ends lost 4 bases at V and 7 bases at J; junction bases unmatched: 11. Here the CDR3 reads CASSSNRGRGLGYTF. CDR3 nucleotides: TGTGCCAGCAGCTCCAATAGGGGCAGGGGGCTTGGCTACACCTTC.

The chain couples TRBV29-1 to TRBJ2-5, with D tentatively TRBD2 (5 bases). The end of the DNA aligns better with TRBJ2-7, so the J call may be wrong. This CDR3 spans 11 amino acids. Germline CDR1 SQVTM, CDR2 ANQGSEA. CDR3 DNA sequence: TGCAGCGTTGGAGGGTACTACGAGCAGTACTTC. Its translation is CSVGGYYEQYF.

The rearrangement joins TRBV10-3 to TRBJ1-1, with D perhaps TRBD1 (5 bases). The CDR3 loop spans 12 amino acids. Germline V gene data show CDR1 as ENHRY and CDR2 as SYGVKD. The V gene lost 8 bases and the J gene lost 1 base, with 8 bases spanning the gap. CDR3 sequence reads: CAIGAGNTEAFF. The DNA of the CDR3 is TGTGCCATCGGGGCAGGGAACACTGAAGCTTTCTTT.

The gene calls are TRBV5-4 and TRBJ2-7, with D unresolved. The V end lost 4 bases, the J end lost 5 bases, and 13 bases lay between the germline ends. The V gene's germline CDR1 is SGHNT and CDR2 YYREEE (reference sequence). The CDR3 extends over 13 amino acids. This chain's CDR3 is CASSPPTLDEQYF. CDR3 DNA: TGTGCCAGCAGCCCCCCGACTTTGGACGAGCAGTACTTC.

The rearrangement joins TRBV29-1 to TRBJ1-4; 11 positions match TRBD1. Germline V gives CDR1 SQVTM, CDR2 ANQGSEA. The junction had 14 bases not matched to a gene; V was cut back by 6 bases and J by 8 bases. This CDR3 is built from 16 residues. This CDR3 is CSVGGTGGYGTEKLFF. As DNA, the CDR3 is TGCAGCGTCGGAGGGACAGGGGGTTACGGGACGGAAAAACTGTTTTTT. The full variable domain, with the rest looked up from reference TRBV29-1 and TRBJ1-4, is SAVISQKPSRDICQRGTSLTIQCQVDSQVTMMFWYRQQPGQSLTLIATANQGSEATYESGFVIDKFPISRPNLTFSTLTVSNMSPEDSSIYLCSVGGTGGYGTEKLFFGSGTQLSVL.

This clone was picked up many times. The chain joins TRBV18 to TRBJ2-6, with D tentatively TRBD1 (6 bases). V lost 3 bases to trimming and J lost 3 bases, with 15 bases between them. The germline V gene has CDR1 KGHSH and CDR2 LQKENI. The CDR3 contains 17 residues. The CDR3 sequence is CASSPWQLDSGANVLTF. CDR3 nucleotides: TGTGCCAGCTCACCGTGGCAGCTGGACAGTGGGGCCAACGTCCTGACTTTC.

V gene TRBV18 combines with J gene TRBJ1-2; 7 bases are shared with TRBD1. Trimming at V came to 3 bases and at J to 3 bases, leaving 19 bases not matched to a gene. Looked up from germline, CDR1 is KGHSH and CDR2 is LQKENI. The CDR3 is 19 residues long. The CDR3 DNA is TGTGCCAGCTCACCCCAAAGGGGGCAGGGGATCGGGTACTACTATGGCTACACCTTC. Residues: CASSPQRGQGIGYYYGYTF.

The chain has TRBV19 and TRBJ2-2; TRBD2 matches 15 bases. V shed 9 bases, J shed 1 base, and the junction held 12 bases outside the gene matches. The germline V gene encodes CDR1 LNHDA and CDR2 SQIVND (reference sequence). The CDR3 is made up of 19 amino acids. CDR3 protein: CASSPGLAGGLQNTGELFF. CDR3 DNA: TGTGCCAGCTCACCGGGACTAGCGGGGGGCCTACAGAACACCGGGGAGCTGTTTTTT.

Worth noting for this clone: Sequence at one end of the junction differs from germline and may be a read error. The chain carries TRBV2 and TRBJ1-2; 7 bases match TRBD1. The germline V gene has CDR1 SNHLY and CDR2 FYNNEI. This CDR3 is 14 amino acids long. In DNA form, the CDR3 reads TGTGCCAGCAGGGAAGACAGGGAGTTTAATGGCTACACCTTC. Protein sequence: CASREDREFNGYTF.

This chain links TRBV27 with TRBJ2-3, with a possible D match to TRBD2 (5 bases). V lost 0 bases and J 3 bases, leaving 16 bases between the germline ends. The germline V gene has CDR1 MNHEY and CDR2 SMNVEV (reference sequence). There are 17 residues in the CDR3. The DNA of the CDR3 is TGTGCCAGCAGTTTATCCGGCTGGGGAGAAAGGACAGATACGCAGTATTTT. Its translation is CASSLSGWGERTDTQYF.

Only a few counts were recorded for this clone. The chain has TRBV6-1 and TRBJ2-7; the match to TRBD1 covers 8 bases. V was pared by 6 bases and J by 2 bases, with 3 bases of the junction left unmatched. There are 13 residues in the CDR3. Germline V lookup: CDR1 MNHNS, CDR2 SASEGT. The CDR3 loop is CASRTGVAYEQYF. The CDR3, as DNA: TGTGCCAGCAGGACAGGGGTCGCCTACGAGCAGTACTTC.

The table lists this clone with a few counts. The chain recombines TRBV7-9 with TRBJ1-3; D ambiguous. Trimming removed 8 bases at V and 4 bases at J, with 9 bases between. Germline CDR1 SEHNR, CDR2 FQNEAQ (reference sequence). This CDR3 is 12 amino acids long. The DNA for the CDR3 is TGTGCCAGCCGCAGCGGGGGAAACACCATATATTTT. As protein: CASRSGGNTIYF.

The J gene is TRBJ2-4, the V gene TRBV10-1; 7 bases fit TRBD1. The CDR3 totals 12 residues. Losses at the gene ends were 3 bases for V and 15 bases for J; bases not matched to a gene: 8. The germline CDR1 and CDR2 sequences are WNHNN and SYGVQD (reference sequence). CDR3 protein: CASSDTATGMYF. The CDR3 nucleotides read TGCGCCAGCAGTGATACGGCGACAGGGATGTACTTC.

In this sample, this clone turned up a few times. The gene calls are TRBV7-2 and TRBJ2-3; unclear D gene. CDR1 is SGHTA, CDR2 FQGNSA, per germline. This CDR3 has 13 residues. With 1 base removed from V and 5 bases from J, the gap between germline ends came to 7 bases. CDR3 sequence: CASSLGLIDTQYF. The CDR3 bases are TGTGCCAGCAGCTTAGGACTGATAGATACGCAGTATTTT.

This clone was observed a handful of times. Other nucleotide sequences from this sample produce the same CDR3. V is TRBV9 and J is TRBJ2-5; D possibly corresponds to TRBD1 (6 bases). V lost 1 base, J lost 5 bases, and 12 bases lay in between. Germline CDR1 reads SGDLS; CDR2 reads YYNGEE. This CDR3 is 14 amino acids long. In DNA, the CDR3 is TGTGCCAGCAGCGTACAGGGGAGTGGCGAGACCCAGTACTTC. It yields the protein CASSVQGSGETQYF.